The TCR beta chain under discussion was sequenced for a study of tumor and adjacent non-tumor tissue in lung cancer. This sample's RNA came from whole unsorted tissue. Donors were chemotherapy-naive, newly diagnosed lung cancer surgical patients in China, August–late 2014. Overall study findings and caveats: Tumor tissue had significantly higher TCR diversity than normal lung.

This clonotype was seen a handful of times. Its antigen is undetermined. J lost 7 bases, V lost 2 bases, and 2 bases had no gene match. The CDR3 is 13 residues long. Germline V gives CDR1 DFQATT, CDR2 SNEGSKA (reference sequence). A modified ARM-PCR protocol with three rounds of nested PCR amplified TCRbeta. MiXCR was run by TCRdb on the multiplex PCR reads, yielding one entry per CDR3 protein. The sample contains around 200,000 distinct CDR3 sequences, about two thirds of which appear only once. The sample was lung tumor tissue. The chain uses TRBV20-1 and TRBJ2-2, with TRBD1 matching 9 bases. This TCR derives from a man aged 55-75 years with non-small cell lung cancer. The chain's CDR3 is CSARRTGVGELFF. CDR3 DNA: TGCAGTGCTAGACGGACAGGGGTCGGGGAGCTGTTTTTT.